What follows are 31 T cell receptor beta chains derived from one specimen sequenced in a study of blood T cells in healthy people across ages (dated by TCRdb to about 2015). The method was 5' RACE. Data came from an Illumina HiSeq 2500. A second PCR of about 7 to 12 cycles was run with a J-beta primer mix and a sample-barcoded 5' primer. Using fastp at Q25 and MiXCR, TCRdb reprocessed the public reads and kept productive beta chains. When rows share a CDR3 protein, they turn into one entry using the most common DNA and genes. The sample yields about 1.5 million distinct CDR3 sequences; about 40% were counted once. The ten top clones hold 7.9% of the sample. The sample taken for sequencing was blood. These receptors came from a woman between 18 and 29 years old in good health.

CDR3 DNA: TGTGCCAGCTCACCACGTGATGGGTTTGGGACTGAAGCTTTCTTT. It is translated as CASSPRDGFGTEAFF. The chain links TRBV18 to TRBJ1-1; the D is unclear. The ends were cut back, 1 base at V and 5 bases at J, with 14 bases in the middle. Germline V gene data show CDR1 as KGHSH and CDR2 as LQKENI. This CDR3 region has 15 residues. Complete variable domain (other parts from reference TRBV18 and TRBJ1-1): NAGVMQNPRHLVRRRGQEARLRCSPMKGHSHVYWYRQLPEEGLKFMVYLQKENIIDESGMPKERFSAEFPKEGPSILRIQQVVRGDSAAYFCASSPRDGFGTEAFFGQGTRLTVV.

V and J are TRBV5-5 and TRBJ2-3; possibly TRBD1 or TRBD2 for D (5 bases each). Germline CDR1 reads SGHKS; CDR2 reads YYEKEE (reference sequence). The CDR3 has 13 residues. The V end was cut by 7 bases, the J end by 1 base, with 10 bases between. CDR3 region: CASWGSRTDTQYF. In nucleotides, the CDR3 is TGTGCCAGCTGGGGGTCCCGCACAGATACGCAGTATTTT.

In its sample, this clonotype was seen a few times. The CDR3 loop reads CASSIFPGLAGGPPQETQYF. DNA of the CDR3: TGTGCCAGCAGTATATTCCCGGGACTAGCGGGAGGGCCCCCCCAAGAGACCCAGTACTTC. This chain links TRBV27 with TRBJ2-5, with 16 bases that match TRBD2. This CDR3 has 20 amino acids. V gave up 5 bases and J gave up 1 base; unmatched junction bases: 13. Per the germline V gene, CDR1 is MNHEY and CDR2 is SMNVEV (reference sequence).

CDR3 DNA: TGTGCCAGCAGTTACTTCCTGAATGAAAAACTGTTTTTT. This sequence encodes CASSYFLNEKLFF. The V call is TRBV6-5, the J call TRBJ1-4; D gene uncertain. This CDR3 comprises 13 residues. V dropped 1 base and J dropped 5 bases, with 5 bases sitting between them. Germline CDR1 reads MNHEY; CDR2 reads SVGAGI.

This clonotype was seen more than once but under ten times. The chain links TRBV11-2 to TRBJ2-5, with a tentative D call TRBD1 (6 bases). The germline V gene encodes CDR1 SGHAT and CDR2 FQNNGV. CDR3 length equals 12 residues. Between the trimmed V and J ends, which lost 6 bases and 11 bases, there was a span of 16 bases. The CDR3: CASSLGAVNQYF. CDR3 coding DNA: TGTGCCAGCAGTCTGGGGGCGGTTAATCAGTACTTC.

This clonotype has a handful of counts. J is TRBJ2-3 and V is TRBV20-1; either TRBD1 or TRBD2 may supply D (5 bases each). The CDR3 sequence is 15 residues long. Germline values: CDR1 DFQATT, CDR2 SNEGSKA (reference sequence). The V end lost 4 bases, the J end lost 2 bases, and 16 bases lay between the germline ends. The CDR3 DNA reads TGCAGTGCTACCGCCGGGACGATCTTCACAGATACGCAGTATTTT. Translated, it gives CSATAGTIFTDTQYF.

This clonotype has only one observation. The chain is built from TRBV7-8 and TRBJ1-2; D uncertain. V lost 1 base and J 4 bases, leaving 22 bases between the germline ends. Germline V gives CDR1 SGHVS, CDR2 FQNEAQ. This CDR3 is built from 18 residues. The CDR3 DNA reads as TGTGCCAGCAGCTTAGTTTGGGTAACCGGCGCTCGGGGCTATGGCTACACCTTC. Residues: CASSLVWVTGARGYGYTF.

This clonotype has only one observation. The V call is TRBV7-2, the J call TRBJ2-1; unclear D gene. Trimming pared 4 bases from V and 13 bases from J, leaving 14 bases between. The length of the CDR3 is 12 residues. The germline V gene encodes CDR1 SGHTA and CDR2 FQGNSA. The CDR3 reads CTSSYTRETQFF. The CDR3, as DNA: TGTACCAGCAGCTATACAAGAGAGACCCAGTTCTTC.

This clonotype was seen more than once but under ten times. V and J are TRBV10-3 and TRBJ2-7, with 8 bases matching TRBD1. The CDR3 runs to 14 residues. V shed 4 bases, J shed 6 bases, and the junction held 8 bases outside the gene matches. The germline V gene encodes CDR1 ENHRY and CDR2 SYGVKD. The CDR3 sequence is CAISGARGQGEQYF. In DNA, the CDR3 is TGTGCCATCAGTGGGGCCAGGGGGCAAGGCGAGCAGTACTTC.

The rearrangement uses TRBV20-1 and TRBJ2-2; 9 bases line up with TRBD1. The CDR3 is 15 amino acids. V trimming: 2 bases; J trimming: 4 bases; junction bases outside the gene matches: 5. In germline, CDR1 is DFQATT, CDR2 SNEGSKA (reference sequence). CDR3 DNA sequence: TGCAGTGCTAGAACAGGGGGCGCGGGCACCGGGGAGCTGTTTTTT. It is translated as CSARTGGAGTGELFF.

This chain uses TRBV6-5 with TRBJ2-5; the D gene is possibly TRBD2 (6 bases). The CDR3 totals 13 residues. CDR1 and CDR2 from the germline V gene are MNHEY and SVGAGI. V was shortened by 7 bases and J by 11 bases, with 20 bases between the two germline ends. The CDR3 here is CASNHGGTGEQYF. The CDR3 region has the DNA TGTGCCAGCAATCACGGGGGAACCGGTGAGCAGTACTTC.

The genes are TRBV6-5 and TRBJ1-1; D ambiguous. The CDR3 has 15 amino acids. Germline V gene data show CDR1 as MNHEY and CDR2 as SVGAGI. Trimming stripped 2 bases from V and 8 bases from J, with 18 bases between. The CDR3 nucleotides read TGTGCCAGCAGTTACGGCTCCCCTTTTCTCGGAGAAGCTTTCTTT. Its translation: CASSYGSPFLGEAFF.

This clonotype was counted between two and nine times. The rearrangement joins TRBV12-3 or TRBV12-4 to TRBJ1-4, with unresolved D. Between the trimmed V and J ends, which lost 5 bases and 7 bases, there was a span of 11 bases. The CDR3 length is 13 residues. The CDR3 nucleotides read TGTGCCAGCAGTCCCGAAATGAGTGAAAAACTGTTTTTT. Protein sequence: CASSPEMSEKLFF.

V usage is TRBV11-2 and J usage is TRBJ2-3; possibly TRBD2 for D (5 bases). The CDR3 has 16 amino acids. Trimming removed 1 base from V and 0 bases from J, with 11 bases in between. Germline CDR1 reads SGHAT; CDR2 reads FQNNGV. This CDR3 reads CASSLGQTISTDTQYF. The CDR3 DNA sequence: TGTGCCAGCAGCTTAGGTCAGACTATTAGCACAGATACGCAGTATTTT.

This clonotype was seen more than once but under ten times. The rearrangement links TRBV7-9 to TRBJ2-3; tentatively, D is TRBD2 (6 bases). The CDR3 consists of 12 residues. Trimming shortened V by 4 bases and J by 8 bases, and 10 bases separated the two germline ends. Germline CDR1 SEHNR, CDR2 FQNEAQ (reference sequence). The DNA for the CDR3 is TGTGCCAGCAGCTCCGAGGGAGGTACGCAGTATTTT. Amino acid sequence: CASSSEGGTQYF.

In nucleotides, the CDR3 is TGTGCCAGCAGTAGAAGTATGGGGACTAGCACAGATACGCAGTATTTT. Translating it yields CASSRSMGTSTDTQYF. V is TRBV12-3 or TRBV12-4 and J is TRBJ2-3; perhaps TRBD2 as D (6 bases). Between the trimmed V and J ends, which lost 5 bases and 0 bases, there was a span of 15 bases. The CDR3 loop spans 16 amino acids.

The gene calls are TRBV7-2 and TRBJ2-7, with 10 bases that match TRBD1. The V gene's germline CDR1 is SGHTA and CDR2 FQGNSA. The CDR3 runs to 15 residues. V shed 4 bases, J shed 2 bases, and the junction held 5 bases outside the gene matches. CDR3 in amino acids: CASSYGGTGAYEQYF. The CDR3 DNA reads TGTGCCAGCAGCTACGGAGGGACAGGGGCCTACGAGCAGTACTTC.

On this clonotype itself: This could be a read error, since a much larger clone is one nucleotide away. V usage is TRBV10-3 and J usage is TRBJ2-7, with D perhaps TRBD2 (5 bases). The germline V gene encodes CDR1 ENHRY and CDR2 SYGVKD. V gave up 6 bases and J gave up 4 bases, with 13 bases separating them. The length of the CDR3 is 13 residues. The CDR3 loop reads CAIRVSAEYEQYF. CDR3 sequence (DNA): TGTGCCATCAGGGTTAGCGCCGAGTACGAGCAGTACTTC.

This sequence joins TRBV20-1 and TRBJ2-4; 13 bases match TRBD2. The DNA end is a closer match to TRBJ2-7, so the J assignment may be wrong. Per the germline V gene, CDR1 is DFQATT and CDR2 is SNEGSKA (reference sequence). The CDR3 length is 19 residues. CDR3 sequence: CSARDPPGTSGKSSYEQYF. The CDR3 region has the DNA TGCAGTGCTAGAGACCCTCCGGGGACTAGCGGGAAGAGCTCCTACGAGCAGTACTTC.

This clonotype showed up just a few times. V and J are TRBV5-1 and TRBJ2-2; 7 nucleotides match TRBD1. This CDR3 comprises 16 residues. Germline V lookup: CDR1 SGHRS, CDR2 YFSETQ. V dropped 5 bases and J dropped 0; count of bases not matched to a gene: 7. The CDR3, as DNA: TGCGCCAGCAGTCCTCGGACAGGAACGAACACCGGGGAGCTGTTTTTT. Its translation: CASSPRTGTNTGELFF.

This clonotype has a handful of counts. V usage is TRBV5-1 and J usage is TRBJ2-2, with 8 bases that match TRBD2. Per the germline V gene, CDR1 is SGHRS and CDR2 is YFSETQ. Trimming removed 0 bases from V and 4 bases from J; junction bases left unmatched: 11. The CDR3 covers 18 residues. CDR3 DNA sequence: TGCGCCAGCAGCTTGGCCGGGACTAGGGTGTTGGGCACCGGGGAGCTGTTTTTT. This encodes CASSLAGTRVLGTGELFF.

The chain carries TRBV20-1 and TRBJ2-3; TRBD1 might be the D (6 bases). Germline CDR1 reads DFQATT; CDR2 reads SNEGSKA (reference sequence). Between the trimmed V and J ends, which lost 3 bases and 4 bases, there was a span of 11 bases. The CDR3 extends over 13 amino acids. The CDR3 region has the DNA TGCAGTGCTAGGGTAGGGGGAGCAGATACGCAGTATTTT. Translated, it gives CSARVGGADTQYF.

The chain links TRBV14 to TRBJ2-7; 8 bases match TRBD1. J was trimmed by 2 bases and V by 4 bases; bases with no gene match: 4. The length of the CDR3 is 14 residues. Germline V gene lookup returns CDR1 SGHDN and CDR2 FVKESK. The CDR3 reads CASSPTGETYEQYF. The CDR3 nucleotides are TGTGCCAGCAGCCCGACAGGGGAGACCTACGAGCAGTACTTC.

The chain carries TRBV12-3 or TRBV12-4 and TRBJ2-1; a weak D match, TRBD2 (6 bases). The CDR3 contains 14 residues. V gave up 7 bases and J gave up 9 bases, with 19 bases separating them. The CDR3 is CASTVGRRGSEQFF. CDR3 bases: TGTGCCAGCACCGTCGGACGGCGGGGCAGTGAGCAGTTCTTC.

This clonotype has ten or more counts. This chain joins TRBV5-1 and TRBJ2-7; D gene unclear. Germline V gene data show CDR1 as SGHRS and CDR2 as YFSETQ. The V end lost 0 bases, the J end lost 0 bases, and 7 bases lay between the germline ends. This CDR3 is built from 14 residues. The CDR3 DNA reads TGCGCCAGCAGCTTGGAAGGAACCTCCTACGAGCAGTACTTC. Amino acids: CASSLEGTSYEQYF.

J is TRBJ1-1 and V is TRBV25-1; 10 bases are a match to TRBD1. The J segment lost 11 bases and the V segment lost 4 bases, leaving 10 bases of the junction unmatched. Per the germline V gene, CDR1 is MGHDK and CDR2 is SYGVNS. The CDR3 has 14 residues. CDR3 loop: CASSADRGRVRAFF. In DNA, the CDR3 is TGTGCCAGCAGTGCTGACAGGGGGCGGGTCAGGGCTTTCTTT.

The rearrangement uses TRBV24-1 and TRBJ2-7, with D perhaps matching TRBD1 or TRBD2 (5 bases each). Germline V gives CDR1 KGHDR, CDR2 SFDVKD. The CDR3 sequence is 15 residues long. V was clipped by 2 bases and J by 1 base, with 11 bases between them. CDR3 sequence (DNA): TGTGCCACCAGTGATTCCGGGACGCTTTCCTACGAGCAGTACTTC. Its protein product is CATSDSGTLSYEQYF.

This clonotype has a handful of counts. The V and J genes are TRBV4-1 and TRBJ2-7; 9 bases fit TRBD2. Germline V gene data show CDR1 as MGHRA and CDR2 as YSYEKL. With V trimmed by 0 bases and J by 4 bases, 7 bases remained unmatched. The CDR3 contains 16 residues. The CDR3, as DNA: TGCGCCAGCAGCCAAGACGCTAGCGGGACGAGGTACGAGCAGTACTTC. Translating it yields CASSQDASGTRYEQYF.

This clonotype was detected a few times. V gene TRBV7-2 combines with J gene TRBJ1-2, with D tentatively TRBD1 (5 bases). V lost 5 bases and J lost 8, with 27 bases in between. The CDR3 sequence is 17 residues long. CDR1 and CDR2 (germline): SGHTA, FQGNSA. CDR3 in DNA: TGTGCCAGCAGCCTATCCCGGGACCCTGCCAATAGTGGGGGCTACACCTTC. Protein: CASSLSRDPANSGGYTF.

The chain couples TRBV10-2 to TRBJ2-3; D not resolved. Germline CDR1 reads WSHSY; CDR2 reads SAAADI. Trimming took 4 bases from V and 4 from J, leaving 12 bases between them. The CDR3 is 14 residues long. CDR3 DNA sequence: TGCGCCAGCAGTGGGGATAGTATCGCAGATACGCAGTATTTT. Translation: CASSGDSIADTQYF.

V and J are TRBV5-1 and TRBJ2-5, with 7 nucleotides matching TRBD2. This CDR3 region has 18 residues. Trimming cost V 0 bases and J 2 bases; bases outside gene matches: 13. Germline V lookup: CDR1 SGHRS, CDR2 YFSETQ. The CDR3 loop is CASSLAVLAESGQETQYF. CDR3 DNA sequence: TGCGCCAGCAGCTTGGCCGTGCTAGCGGAATCGGGTCAAGAGACCCAGTACTTC.